The rows below give T cell receptor beta chains drawn from one sample of a study of blood T cell repertoires in COVID-19. Some clones are missing from TCRdb's copy, which holds only in-frame ones; the method was immunoSEQ multiplex PCR. The sample includes under 500,000 clones, 70% to 90% of them seen just once. The specimen sequenced was PBMCs or T cells enriched from blood (not recorded which). Every receptor here comes from a woman younger than 35 with acute COVID-19. Each CDR3 is given with its conserved first and last residue. The D gene is left open where the match is weak. Not every row has a clone size; where given, it reads once, few, many or a size class.

size: NA
J: TRBJ2-3
D: NA
V: TRBV5-1
CDR3: CASSLSPDSDTQYF
DNA: TGCGCCAGCAGCTTGTCTCCGGACAGCGATACGCAGTATTTT

size: NA
J: TRBJ2-4
D: TRBD1
V: TRBV7-2
CDR3: CASSLFDDRANIQYF
DNA: TGTGCCAGCAGCCTCTTCGACGACAGGGCTAACATTCAGTACTTC

size: NA
J: TRBJ1-5
D: NA
V: TRBV4-3
CDR3: CASSQDLEGDSNQPQHF
DNA: TGCGCCAGCAGCCAAGATTTAGAGGGCGATAGCAATCAGCCCCAGCATTTT

size: NA
J: TRBJ2-2
D: NA
V: TRBV5-1
CDR3: CASSPLTGPRSGELFF
DNA: TGCGCCAGCAGCCCCCTGACAGGACCCAGATCCGGGGAGCTGTTTTTT

size: NA
J: TRBJ1-6
D: NA
V: TRBV27
CDR3: CASSFLQDYNSPLHF
DNA: TGTGCCAGCAGTTTCTTACAAGACTATAATTCACCCCTCCACTTT

size: NA
J: TRBJ1-6
D: NA
V: TRBV5-4
CDR3: CASSLVTDNSPLHF
DNA: TGTGCCAGCAGCTTGGTCACAGACAATTCACCCCTCCACTTT

size: NA
J: TRBJ2-3
D: NA
V: TRBV24-1
CDR3: CATSASGYSTDTQYF
DNA: TGTGCCACCAGTGCCTCGGGGTATAGCACAGATACGCAGTATTTT

size: NA
J: TRBJ2-1
D: NA
V: TRBV2
CDR3: CASTPKWGVGTYNEQFF
DNA: TGTGCCAGCACTCCAAAGTGGGGCGTGGGTACCTACAATGAGCAGTTCTTC

size: NA
J: TRBJ2-5
D: NA
V: TRBV28
CDR3: CASSQDTKETQYF
DNA: TGTGCCAGCAGTCAGGACACGAAAGAGACCCAGTACTTC

size: NA
J: TRBJ2-1
D: NA
V: TRBV5-1
CDR3: CASSPVGGDYNEQFF
DNA: TGCGCCAGCAGCCCTGTCGGGGGAGACTACAATGAGCAGTTCTTC

size: NA
J: TRBJ2-7
D: NA
V: TRBV4-1
CDR3: CASSFVGLRFYYEQYF
DNA: TGCGCCAGCAGCTTTGTGGGACTGAGGTTTTACTACGAGCAGTACTTC

size: NA
J: TRBJ1-5
D: TRBD1
V: TRBV5-3
CDR3: CARSLETGGSYSNQPQHF
DNA: TGTGCCAGAAGCTTGGAGACAGGGGGTTCCTATAGCAATCAGCCCCAGCATTTT

size: NA
J: TRBJ2-5
D: NA
V: TRBV3-1/TRBV3-2
CDR3: CASSQDIASTQYF
DNA: TGTGCCAGCAGCCAAGATATTGCGTCGACCCAGTACTTC

size: NA
J: TRBJ1-4
D: NA
V: TRBV7-2
CDR3: CASSPERWSEKLFF
DNA: TGTGCCAGCAGTCCCGAGCGCTGGAGTGAAAAACTGTTTTTT

size: NA
J: TRBJ2-7
D: NA
V: TRBV5-4
CDR3: CASSPGIPYEQYF
DNA: TGTGCCAGCAGCCCCGGGATCCCCTACGAGCAGTACTTC

size: few
J: TRBJ1-5
D: NA
V: TRBV2
CDR3: CASRRGQADFQPQHF
DNA: TGTGCCAGCAGAAGGGGACAAGCGGATTTTCAGCCCCAGCATTTT

size: NA
J: TRBJ2-7
D: NA
V: TRBV18
CDR3: CASSDEQNYEQYF
DNA: TGTGCCAGCTCAGATGAACAGAACTACGAGCAGTACTTC

size: few
J: TRBJ2-7
D: NA
V: TRBV12-3/TRBV12-4
CDR3: CASARGSYEQYF
DNA: TGTGCCAGCGCCCGCGGCTCCTACGAGCAGTACTTC

size: NA
J: TRBJ1-5
D: NA
V: TRBV9
CDR3: CASSVVQGASYSNQPQHF
DNA: TGTGCCAGCAGCGTAGTACAGGGTGCATCTTATAGCAATCAGCCCCAGCATTTT

size: NA
J: TRBJ2-3
D: TRBD2
V: TRBV7-9
CDR3: CASSRTTSGGARDTQYF
DNA: TGTGCCAGCAGCCGTACCACTAGCGGGGGCGCCAGGGATACGCAGTATTTT

size: NA
J: TRBJ2-7
D: NA
V: TRBV10-3
CDR3: CAISEGGGIYEQYF
DNA: TGTGCCATCAGTGAGGGAGGTGGGATCTACGAGCAGTACTTC

size: few
J: TRBJ1-5
D: NA
V: TRBV28
CDR3: CASSSPLGLINQPQHF
DNA: TGTGCCAGCAGTTCCCCCCTGGGACTCATCAATCAGCCCCAGCATTTT

size: NA
J: TRBJ2-3
D: NA
V: TRBV4-1
CDR3: CASSPNPGTDTQYF
DNA: TGCGCCAGCAGCCCGAACCCAGGGACAGATACGCAGTATTTT

size: NA
J: TRBJ1-1
D: TRBD1
V: TRBV30
CDR3: CAWSTGTGASAFF
DNA: TGTGCCTGGAGTACTGGGACAGGGGCATCGGCTTTCTTT

size: NA
J: TRBJ1-4
D: NA
V: TRBV12-3/TRBV12-4
CDR3: CASSLQGLEKLFF
DNA: TGTGCCAGCAGTTTGCAGGGGTTGGAAAAACTGTTTTTT

size: NA
J: TRBJ2-3
D: TRBD2
V: TRBV5-8
CDR3: CASSPGLATDTQYF
DNA: TGTGCCAGCAGCCCGGGACTAGCGACTGATACGCAGTATTTT

size: NA
J: TRBJ2-3
D: TRBD1
V: TRBV7-9
CDR3: CASSLGLTGTDTQYF
DNA: TGTGCCAGCAGCTTAGGCCTGACAGGGACAGATACGCAGTATTTT

size: NA
J: TRBJ2-7
D: TRBD1
V: TRBV18
CDR3: CASSQGQGESYEQYF
DNA: TGTGCCAGCTCACAGGGACAGGGTGAATCCTACGAGCAGTACTTC

size: NA
J: TRBJ2-2
D: TRBD2
V: TRBV28
CDR3: CASSSSGSTGELFF
DNA: TGTGCCAGCAGTTCTAGCGGTTCCACCGGGGAGCTGTTTTTT

size: NA
J: TRBJ1-1
D: NA
V: TRBV28
CDR3: CASAHRDTVNTEAFF
DNA: TGTGCCAGCGCACACCGGGACACAGTGAACACTGAAGCTTTCTTT

size: NA
J: TRBJ2-6
D: NA
V: TRBV29-1
CDR3: CSVPDISGANVLTF
DNA: TGCAGCGTCCCTGACATCTCTGGGGCCAACGTCCTGACTTTC

size: NA
J: TRBJ1-2
D: NA
V: TRBV30
CDR3: CAWSDRVASYTF
DNA: TGTGCCTGGAGTGACAGGGTTGCGAGCTACACCTTC

size: once
J: TRBJ1-2
D: NA
V: TRBV6-5
CDR3: CASSYDTGTYGYTF
DNA: TGTGCCAGCAGTTACGACACAGGGACCTATGGCTACACCTTC

size: NA
J: TRBJ1-2
D: TRBD1
V: TRBV5-6
CDR3: CASSSEGGYFNYGYTF
DNA: TGTGCCAGCAGCTCAGAAGGGGGCTACTTTAACTATGGCTACACCTTC

size: once
J: TRBJ1-2
D: NA
V: TRBV28
CDR3: CASSKSEGVRSGGYGYTF
DNA: TGTGCCAGCAGTAAATCCGAGGGCGTCCGCTCCGGGGGGTATGGCTACACCTTC

size: NA
J: TRBJ1-2
D: NA
V: TRBV7-5
CDR3: CARSSWTGLGYTF
DNA: TGTGCCAGAAGCTCGTGGACAGGGCTAGGCTACACCTTC

size: NA
J: TRBJ1-1
D: NA
V: TRBV2
CDR3: CASSLGLNTEAFF
DNA: TGTGCCAGCAGTCTAGGACTTAACACTGAAGCTTTCTTT

size: NA
J: TRBJ2-1
D: NA
V: TRBV28
CDR3: CASSFLGDSDRNEQFF
DNA: TGTGCCAGCAGTTTTCTCGGGGACTCCGATCGCAATGAGCAGTTCTTC

size: NA
J: TRBJ2-5
D: TRBD2
V: TRBV15
CDR3: CATSRGSSGGQETQYF
DNA: TGTGCCACCAGCAGAGGGAGTAGCGGGGGACAAGAGACCCAGTACTTC

size: NA
J: TRBJ2-3
D: TRBD2
V: TRBV10-1
CDR3: CASSEGTRGFGTDTQYF
DNA: TGCGCCAGCAGTGAAGGGACTAGGGGATTCGGCACAGATACGCAGTATTTT

size: NA
J: TRBJ1-2
D: NA
V: TRBV7-3
CDR3: CASSSQTGYGGYTF
DNA: TGTGCCAGCAGCTCTCAGACAGGCTATGGAGGCTACACCTTC

size: NA
J: TRBJ1-6
D: NA
V: TRBV6-5
CDR3: CASSYSIQGGSPLHF
DNA: TGTGCCAGCAGTTACTCGATTCAGGGAGGTTCACCCCTCCACTTT

size: NA
J: TRBJ1-1
D: TRBD1
V: TRBV6-1
CDR3: CASSPGQGYSPEAFF
DNA: TGTGCCAGCAGTCCCGGACAGGGTTATTCCCCTGAAGCTTTCTTT

size: NA
J: TRBJ1-4
D: NA
V: TRBV6-5
CDR3: CASSYARGQTNEKLFF
DNA: TGTGCCAGCAGTTACGCCAGGGGCCAAACTAATGAAAAACTGTTTTTT

size: NA
J: TRBJ1-2
D: NA
V: TRBV24-1
CDR3: CATQGPANYGYTF
DNA: TGTGCCACCCAGGGCCCCGCTAACTATGGCTACACCTTC

size: NA
J: TRBJ1-1
D: NA
V: TRBV10-2
CDR3: CASSESRANTEAFF
DNA: TGCGCCAGCAGTGAGTCAAGAGCGAACACTGAAGCTTTCTTT

size: NA
J: TRBJ2-7
D: NA
V: TRBV9
CDR3: CASSGDTSSYEQYF
DNA: TGTGCCAGCAGCGGGGACACAAGCTCCTACGAGCAGTACTTC

size: NA
J: TRBJ1-3
D: TRBD1
V: TRBV6-5
CDR3: CASSRGQGGNTIYF
DNA: TGTGCCAGCAGTCGGGGACAGGGTGGTAACACCATATATTTT

size: NA
J: TRBJ2-2
D: NA
V: TRBV15
CDR3: CATSREGGAGALETGELFF
DNA: TGTGCCACCAGCAGAGAAGGTGGGGCGGGGGCCCTAGAAACCGGGGAGCTGTTTTTT

size: NA
J: TRBJ2-1
D: NA
V: TRBV4-1
CDR3: CASSPDPGQYNEQFF
DNA: TGCGCCAGCAGCCCCGACCCCGGACAGTACAATGAGCAGTTCTTC

size: NA
J: TRBJ1-2
D: TRBD1
V: TRBV9
CDR3: CASSVERVSRGGYTF
DNA: TGTGCCAGCAGCGTAGAGAGGGTCTCCAGGGGGGGCTACACCTTC

size: NA
J: TRBJ1-3
D: NA
V: TRBV18
CDR3: CASSSTGGTAGNTIYF
DNA: TGTGCCAGCTCGTCAACGGGAGGGACGGCTGGAAACACCATATATTTT

size: NA
J: TRBJ1-4
D: TRBD1
V: TRBV6-6
CDR3: CASKEGTDEKLFF
DNA: TGTGCCAGCAAAGAAGGGACAGATGAAAAACTGTTTTTT